The source of this T cell receptor (beta chain) is a study of blood T cell repertoires in COVID-19. Trimming removed 0 bases from V and 7 bases from J, with 11 bases in between. CDR1 is SGHRS, CDR2 YFSETQ, per germline. The CDR3 totals 13 residues. The authors' processing: Amplification of reference gene primers was used by the study to estimate nucleated cell counts. Measured with immunoSEQ multiplex PCR; TCRdb has only the in-frame clones, and not every one. D and trimming were read from the DNA, whereas the V and J calls and clone size are those reported in that table. The sample has fewer than 150,000 clones, about 85% seen once.

The genes are TRBV5-1 and TRBJ2-7; D ambiguous. The receptor was derived from a human donor in a cohort sampled during active COVID-19. What was sequenced was peripheral blood. The DNA for the CDR3 is TGCGCCAGCAGCTTGGAGAGACTCGGTGAGCAGTACTTC. The encoded protein is CASSLERLGEQYF.